This T cell receptor (beta chain) was recovered during a study of blood T cell repertoires in COVID-19. On the study more broadly: Acute and convalescent COVID-19 samples came from the United States, Italy and Spain. T cells, B-cell-depleted T cells, or PBMCs provided the cDNA or gDNA that served as material.

Original data processing: How many nucleated cells were present was estimated from reference gene primer amplification. Profiled with immunoSEQ multiplex PCR; TCRdb holds only in-frame clones, not every one. V, J and clone size are taken as reported in that table, and D and trimming were inferred from the DNA itself. The table lists 200,000 or so clones, roughly 80% of them singletons, with around 2.7% in the top ten. This TCR was sampled from a young woman who had recovered from COVID-19. Sequencing input: peripheral blood.

The CDR3 region is CATTRNTEAFF. CDR3 coding DNA: TGTGCCACCACACGGAACACTGAAGCTTTCTTT. This chain links TRBV28 with TRBJ1-1; D gene uncertain. This CDR3 region has 11 residues. V lost 10 bases and J lost 1, with 7 bases in between. Germline V gives CDR1 MDHEN, CDR2 SYDVKM. Full variable domain (remainder filled in from reference TRBV28 and TRBJ1-1): DVKVTQSSRYLVKRTGEKVFLECVQDMDHENMFWYRQDPGLGLRLIYFSYDVKMKEKGDIPEGYSVSREKKERFSLILESASTNQTSMYLCATTRNTEAFFGQGTRLTVV.